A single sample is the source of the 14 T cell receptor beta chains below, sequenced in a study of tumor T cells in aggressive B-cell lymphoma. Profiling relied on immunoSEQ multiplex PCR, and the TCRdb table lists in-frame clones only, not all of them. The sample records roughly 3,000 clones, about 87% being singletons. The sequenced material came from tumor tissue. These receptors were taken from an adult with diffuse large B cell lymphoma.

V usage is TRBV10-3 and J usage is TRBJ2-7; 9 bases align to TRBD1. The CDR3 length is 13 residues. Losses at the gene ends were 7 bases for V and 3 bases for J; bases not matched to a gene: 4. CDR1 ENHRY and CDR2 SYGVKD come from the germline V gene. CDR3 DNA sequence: TGTGCCATCACCTCGGACAGGGGCTACGAGCAGTACTTC. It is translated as CAITSDRGYEQYF.

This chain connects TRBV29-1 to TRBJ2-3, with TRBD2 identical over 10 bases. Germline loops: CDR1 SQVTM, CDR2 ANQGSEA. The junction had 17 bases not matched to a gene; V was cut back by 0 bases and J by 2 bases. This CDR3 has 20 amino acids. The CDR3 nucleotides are TGCAGCGTTGAAGATCAGGCTAGCGGGAGCCTCCAAGAACACACAGATACGCAGTATTTT. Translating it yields CSVEDQASGSLQEHTDTQYF.

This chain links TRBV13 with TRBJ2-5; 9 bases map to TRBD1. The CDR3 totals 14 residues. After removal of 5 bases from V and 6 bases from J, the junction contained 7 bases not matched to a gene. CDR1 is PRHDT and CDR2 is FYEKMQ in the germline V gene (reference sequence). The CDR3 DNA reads TGTGCCAGCAGCCTGGGACAGGGTGTGCAGACCCAGTACTTC. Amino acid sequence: CASSLGQGVQTQYF.

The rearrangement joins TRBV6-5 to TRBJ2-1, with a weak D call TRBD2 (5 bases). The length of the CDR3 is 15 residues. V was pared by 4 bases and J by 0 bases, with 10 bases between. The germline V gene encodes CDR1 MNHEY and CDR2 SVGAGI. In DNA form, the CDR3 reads TGTGCCAGCAGTTTCGGACTTCTCTCCTACAATGAGCAGTTCTTC. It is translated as CASSFGLLSYNEQFF.

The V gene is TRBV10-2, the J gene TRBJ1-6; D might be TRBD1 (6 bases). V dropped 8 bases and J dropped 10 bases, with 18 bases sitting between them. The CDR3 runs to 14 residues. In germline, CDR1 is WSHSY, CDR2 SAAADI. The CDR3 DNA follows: TGCGCCAGCCAGGGTTGGGAGGGGGGATCACCCCTCCACTTT. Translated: CASQGWEGGSPLHF.

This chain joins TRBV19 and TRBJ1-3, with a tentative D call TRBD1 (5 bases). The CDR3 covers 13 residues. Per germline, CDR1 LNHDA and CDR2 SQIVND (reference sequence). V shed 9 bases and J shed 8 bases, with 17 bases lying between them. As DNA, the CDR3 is TGTGCCAGAGGGACTGCAAAAGCGGACACCATATATTTT. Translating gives CARGTAKADTIYF.

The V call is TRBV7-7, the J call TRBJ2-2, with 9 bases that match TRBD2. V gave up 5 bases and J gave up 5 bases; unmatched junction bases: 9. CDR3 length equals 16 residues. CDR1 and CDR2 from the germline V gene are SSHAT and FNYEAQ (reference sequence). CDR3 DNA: TGTGCCAGCAGCCGTGGGGGTCTAGCGGGGACCGGGGAGCTGTTTTTT. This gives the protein CASSRGGLAGTGELFF.

The CDR3 DNA sequence: TGTGCCATCAGTTCGCGGACTAGCGGGGGGGCCATTGGAGAGCAGTTCTTC. Protein: CAISSRTSGGAIGEQFF. This rearrangement joins TRBV10-3 to TRBJ2-1; TRBD2 matches 15 bases. The junction had 12 bases not matched to a gene; V was cut back by 5 bases and J by 10 bases. Per the germline V gene, CDR1 is ENHRY and CDR2 is SYGVKD. The CDR3 is 17 amino acids.

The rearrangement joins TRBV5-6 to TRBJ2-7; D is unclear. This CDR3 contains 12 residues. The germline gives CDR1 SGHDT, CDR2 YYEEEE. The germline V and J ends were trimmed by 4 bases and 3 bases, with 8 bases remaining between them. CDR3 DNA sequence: TGTGCCAGCAGCGAGCTTAGCTACGAGCAGTACTTC. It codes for CASSELSYEQYF. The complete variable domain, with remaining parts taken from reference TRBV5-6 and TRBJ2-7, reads DAGVTQSPTHLIKTRGQQVTLRCSPKSGHDTVSWYQQALGQGPQFIFQYYEEEERQRGNFPDRFSGHQFPNYSSELNVNALLLGDSALYLCASSELSYEQYFGPGTRLTVT.

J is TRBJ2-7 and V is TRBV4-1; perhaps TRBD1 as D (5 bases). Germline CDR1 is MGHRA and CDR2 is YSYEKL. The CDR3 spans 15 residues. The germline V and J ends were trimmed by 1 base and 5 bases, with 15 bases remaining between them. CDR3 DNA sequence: TGCGCCAGCAGCCAAGGGCAGGGCCTCCGCGACGAGCAGTACTTC. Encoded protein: CASSQGQGLRDEQYF.

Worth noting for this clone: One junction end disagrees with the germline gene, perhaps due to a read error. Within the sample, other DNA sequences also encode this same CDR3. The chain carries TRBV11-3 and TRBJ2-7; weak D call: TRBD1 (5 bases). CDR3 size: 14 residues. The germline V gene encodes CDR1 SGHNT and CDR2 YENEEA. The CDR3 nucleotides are TGTGCTAGCAGCCCGGGCCACTCAGGGTACGAGCAGTACTTC. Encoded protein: CASSPGHSGYEQYF.

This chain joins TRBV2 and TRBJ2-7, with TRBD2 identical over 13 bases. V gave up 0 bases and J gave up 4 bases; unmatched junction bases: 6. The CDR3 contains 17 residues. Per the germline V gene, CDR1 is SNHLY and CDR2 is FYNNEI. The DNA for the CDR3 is TGTGCCAGCAGTGAAGCGAGATTGGGACTAGCGGGATACGAGCAGTACTTC. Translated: CASSEARLGLAGYEQYF.

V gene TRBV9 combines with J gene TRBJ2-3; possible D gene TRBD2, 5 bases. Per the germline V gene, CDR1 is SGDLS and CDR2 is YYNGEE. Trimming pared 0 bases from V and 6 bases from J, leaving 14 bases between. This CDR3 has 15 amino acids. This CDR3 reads CASSVAGFLGDTQYF. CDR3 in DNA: TGTGCCAGCAGCGTAGCGGGATTTCTGGGGGATACGCAGTATTTT.

DNA for the CDR3: TGTGCCAGCAGTTACGAGGGGGCACAGACTGAAGCTTTCTTT. It yields the protein CASSYEGAQTEAFF. V and J are TRBV6-5 and TRBJ1-1; 7 bases align to TRBD1. The V and J ends lost 2 bases and 5 bases, in that order; junction bases with no gene match: 5. Germline CDR1 and CDR2: MNHEY and SVGAGI. The CDR3 is 14 residues long.